This is a list of T cell receptor beta chains from one sample in a study of metastatic and nonmetastatic thyroid tumors. TCRdb reanalyzed the PCR reads via MiXCR. The sample consists of about 14,000 clones, under 25% of them appearing once. The material sequenced was blood. The receptors come from a female donor with papillary thyroid cancer or a benign thyroid nodule (not recorded which). Some clones in this sample may be carry-over from other donors' samples. Each CDR3 is given with its conserved first and last residue. D genes are given only for firm matches. Clone size is not always given. Where it is, it says once, few, many or a class for expanded clones.

v_gene: TRBV5-1; j_gene: TRBJ2-1; abundance: .; d_gene: TRBD2; CDR3nt: TGCGCCAGCAGCTTATCCGGGACTACCTACAATGAGCAGTTCTTC; CDR3aa: CASSLSGTTYNEQFF
v_gene: TRBV5-5; j_gene: TRBJ2-7; abundance: many; d_gene: TRBD2; CDR3nt: TGTGCCAGCAGCCCAATATCTAGCGGGAATTTGGGCGAGCAGTACTTC; CDR3aa: CASSPISSGNLGEQYF
v_gene: TRBV28; j_gene: TRBJ1-2; abundance: few; d_gene: .; CDR3nt: TGTGCCAGCAGGCAGGGTGGCTATGGCTACAACTTC; CDR3aa: CASRQGGYGYNF
v_gene: TRBV5-1; j_gene: TRBJ2-3; abundance: many; d_gene: .; CDR3nt: TGCGCCAGCAGCTTAGTACTAGCCACAGATACGCAGTATTTT; CDR3aa: CASSLVLATDTQYF
v_gene: TRBV6-1; j_gene: TRBJ2-7; abundance: few; d_gene: .; CDR3nt: TGTGCCAGCAGTCCGGGACATACCACCTACGAGCAGTACTTC; CDR3aa: CASSPGHTTYEQYF
v_gene: TRBV19; j_gene: TRBJ2-1; abundance: many; d_gene: TRBD2; CDR3nt: TGTGCCAGTAGTACTAAACTTGCCCTAGCGGTGTTCAATGAGCAGTTCTTC; CDR3aa: CASSTKLALAVFNEQFF
v_gene: TRBV20-1; j_gene: TRBJ2-4; abundance: many; d_gene: .; CDR3nt: TGCAGTGTCAAAGATCTCATAAACATTCAGTACTTC; CDR3aa: CSVKDLINIQYF
v_gene: TRBV29-1; j_gene: TRBJ2-3; abundance: many; d_gene: .; CDR3nt: TGCAGCGTTGTTTGGGGGTGGACGCCAGATACGCAGTATTTT; CDR3aa: CSVVWGWTPDTQYF
v_gene: TRBV4-1; j_gene: TRBJ1-2; abundance: many; d_gene: .; CDR3nt: TGCGCCAGCAGCCAAGGTAGGACACCTTCCCACTATGGCTACACCTTC; CDR3aa: CASSQGRTPSHYGYTF
v_gene: TRBV4-2; j_gene: TRBJ2-2; abundance: many; d_gene: .; CDR3nt: TGTGCCAGCAGCCAAGACGATCGGGCAGTCGGGGAGCTGTTTTTT; CDR3aa: CASSQDDRAVGELFF
v_gene: TRBV6-2/TRBV6-3; j_gene: TRBJ2-1; abundance: few; d_gene: .; CDR3nt: TGTGCCAGCAGTTACTCAGGTACTAACAATGAGCAGTTCTTC; CDR3aa: CASSYSGTNNEQFF
v_gene: TRBV18; j_gene: TRBJ2-2; abundance: many; d_gene: .; CDR3nt: TGTGCCAGCTCACCACCTTTGGCGGAAAACACCGGGGAGCTGTTTTTT; CDR3aa: CASSPPLAENTGELFF
v_gene: TRBV7-8; j_gene: TRBJ2-3; abundance: .; d_gene: TRBD1; CDR3nt: TGTGCCAGCAGAGGGGGCGATACGCAGTATTTT; CDR3aa: CASRGGDTQYF
v_gene: TRBV28; j_gene: TRBJ1-4; abundance: many; d_gene: .; CDR3nt: TGTGCCAGCAGCGACAGCTATAATGAAAAACTGTTTTTT; CDR3aa: CASSDSYNEKLFF
v_gene: TRBV6-2/TRBV6-3; j_gene: TRBJ2-5; abundance: .; d_gene: .; CDR3nt: TGTGCCAGCAGTTCATCACATGACTGCCCCAAAGAGACCCAGTACTTC; CDR3aa: CASSSSHDCPKETQYF
v_gene: TRBV29-1; j_gene: TRBJ1-1; abundance: many; d_gene: .; CDR3nt: TGCAGCGTTGAAGGGGAGCACCGAGGGAAAACTGAAGCTTTCTTT; CDR3aa: CSVEGEHRGKTEAFF
v_gene: TRBV24-1; j_gene: TRBJ1-2; abundance: few; d_gene: .; CDR3nt: TGTGCCACCAGTGATCACAGGGTCGATGGCTACACCTTC; CDR3aa: CATSDHRVDGYTF
v_gene: TRBV28; j_gene: TRBJ2-7; abundance: few; d_gene: .; CDR3nt: TGTGCCAGCAGTTTGGGGACGTCCAGCTCCTACGAGCAGTACTTC; CDR3aa: CASSLGTSSSYEQYF
v_gene: TRBV9; j_gene: TRBJ2-1; abundance: .; d_gene: .; CDR3nt: TGTGCCAGCAGCGTAAGGAAATCGGACAATGAGCAGTCCTTC; CDR3aa: CASSVRKSDNEQSF
v_gene: TRBV20-1; j_gene: TRBJ2-1; abundance: medium-sized; d_gene: TRBD2; CDR3nt: TGCAGTGCTAGAGCTAGCGGGAACCGGAATGAGCAGTTCTTC; CDR3aa: CSARASGNRNEQFF